A single sample gave rise to the 22 T cell receptor beta chains below, sequenced in a study of blood T cells in healthy people across ages. With a J-beta primer mix and a sample-barcoded 5' primer, a second PCR ran about 6 to 11 cycles. TCRdb used MiXCR to reprocess the 5' RACE reads, holding one entry per CDR3 protein. The sample contains just over 1 million distinct CDR3 sequences, 40% to 50% of which appear only once. Material for sequencing was blood. The receptors were sampled from an older woman in good health.

This rearrangement joins TRBV14 to TRBJ2-1; D not resolved. Germline V gene data show CDR1 as SGHDN and CDR2 as FVKESK. The CDR3 covers 16 residues. V lost 2 bases and J 0 bases, leaving 11 bases between the germline ends. The DNA for the CDR3 is TGTGCCAGCAGCCAATACAGTGGGGTCTCCTACAATGAGCAGTTCTTC. Translation gives CASSQYSGVSYNEQFF.

This chain connects TRBV28 to TRBJ1-2; possibly TRBD1 for D (6 bases). Germline V lookup: CDR1 MDHEN, CDR2 SYDVKM. The CDR3 is made up of 14 amino acids. Trimming took off 7 bases at V and 4 bases at J, with 16 bases between the two ends. The CDR3 sequence: CASTMGGSSYGYTF. For the CDR3, the DNA is TGTGCCAGCACCATGGGGGGCTCGAGCTATGGCTACACCTTC.

This clonotype was counted between two and nine times. The chain is built from TRBV11-2 and TRBJ1-1; D possibly corresponds to TRBD1 (6 bases). This CDR3 spans 15 amino acids. Trimming took 0 bases from V and 5 from J, leaving 13 bases between them. CDR1 is SGHAT and CDR2 is FQNNGV in the germline V gene. CDR3 sequence reads: CASSLELGARTEAFF. The CDR3 DNA sequence: TGTGCCAGCAGCTTAGAACTGGGGGCAAGGACTGAAGCTTTCTTT.

The chain uses TRBV20-1 and TRBJ1-2, with a weak D call TRBD1 (5 bases). Looked up from germline, CDR1 is DFQATT and CDR2 is SNEGSKA (reference sequence). CDR3 length: 14 amino acids. V was shortened by 1 base and J by 5 bases, with 14 bases between the two germline ends. CDR3 DNA: TGCAGTGCTAGAGCTGAAGGACAACCGTATGGCTACACCTTC. Translated: CSARAEGQPYGYTF.

This clonotype was seen more than once but under ten times. This chain uses TRBV9 with TRBJ2-3; TRBD2 aligns across 9 bases. Germline trimming cut 1 base from V and 3 bases from J; bases unmatched to any gene: 3. The CDR3 has 15 amino acids. Germline values: CDR1 SGDLS, CDR2 YYNGEE. CDR3 DNA sequence: TGTGCCAGCAGCGTATCTAGCGGGAAGACAGATACGCAGTATTTT. As protein: CASSVSSGKTDTQYF.

The chain links TRBV5-1 to TRBJ1-2; 10 positions match TRBD1. Germline assignment: CDR1 SGHRS and CDR2 YFSETQ. Losses at the gene ends were 4 bases for V and 7 bases for J; bases not matched to a gene: 10. The CDR3 spans 15 residues. CDR3 sequence reads: CASSDRTGGSGGYTF. In DNA, the CDR3 is TGCGCCAGCAGCGACCGGACAGGGGGGTCTGGTGGCTACACCTTC.

The chain combines TRBV27 with TRBJ2-3, with TRBD2 matching over 9 bases. Unmatched junction bases numbered 12, after V lost 6 bases and J lost 2 bases. Germline CDR1 MNHEY, CDR2 SMNVEV (reference sequence). This CDR3 is built from 17 residues. The CDR3 here is CASRPRASGTFTDTQYF. As DNA, the CDR3 is TGTGCCAGCAGGCCACGGGCTAGCGGGACATTCACAGATACGCAGTATTTT.

The chain has TRBV29-1 and TRBJ2-3; TRBD2 agrees at 9 bases. Germline lookup yields CDR1 SQVTM and CDR2 ANQGSEA. The junction had 11 bases not matched to a gene; V was cut back by 8 bases and J by 2 bases. CDR3 length equals 15 residues. The CDR3 coding sequence is TGCAGCATTAGCGGGAGTAGGGGCCTCACAGATACGCAGTATTTT. Amino acid sequence: CSISGSRGLTDTQYF.

The CDR3 DNA follows: TGTGCCAGCAGCATCCAGACTAGCGGGGTGGGCCTCGAGCAGTACTTC. Its translation is CASSIQTSGVGLEQYF. J is TRBJ2-7 and V is TRBV7-2; 11 bases fit TRBD2. V was pared by 5 bases and J by 6 bases, with 12 bases of the junction left unmatched. Germline CDR1 SGHTA, CDR2 FQGNSA. There are 16 residues in the CDR3.

V and J are TRBV6-5 and TRBJ2-6; D uncertain. Trimming removed 4 bases from V and 2 bases from J, with 6 bases in between. The CDR3 loop spans 14 amino acids. Germline V gene lookup returns CDR1 MNHEY and CDR2 SVGAGI. CDR3 amino acids: CASSSPTGANVLTF. DNA of the CDR3: TGTGCCAGCAGTTCCCCGACTGGGGCCAACGTCCTGACTTTC.

The chain recombines TRBV29-1 with TRBJ2-3; D might be TRBD1 or TRBD2, each matching 6 bases. The CDR3 is made up of 13 amino acids. Looked up from germline, CDR1 is SQVTM and CDR2 is ANQGSEA. V was cut by 6 bases and J by 0 bases, with 10 bases left in between. The CDR3 spells CSVRGRSTDTQYF. In nucleotides, the CDR3 is TGCAGCGTGAGGGGGAGGAGCACAGATACGCAGTATTTT.

Details on this clonotype: Germline and junction disagree at one end, which may indicate a read error. CDR3 region: CGARDPGAISNQPQHF. The CDR3 nucleotides read TGCGGTGCTAGAGATCCGGGGGCCATTAGCAATCAGCCCCAGCATTTT. The chain uses TRBV20-1 and TRBJ1-5, with D perhaps matching TRBD1 (6 bases). The CDR3 is made up of 16 amino acids. Germline V gene sequence: CDR1 DFQATT, CDR2 SNEGSKA (reference sequence).

The chain is built from TRBV4-2 and TRBJ2-2; 9 nucleotides line up with TRBD2. The CDR3 covers 19 residues. Germline V gives CDR1 LGHNA, CDR2 YNFKEQ. V lost 1 base and J lost 0; bases outside the gene matches: 9. The CDR3 nucleotides read TGTGCCAGCAGCCAAGGGAGGGGGAGCGGGAGGCCGAACACCGGGGAGCTGTTTTTT. Amino acids: CASSQGRGSGRPNTGELFF.

The V and J genes are TRBV15 and TRBJ2-1, with D unclear. This CDR3 is 11 amino acids long. V lost 0 bases to trimming and J lost 10 bases, with 4 bases between them. CDR1 and CDR2 (germline): LNHNV, YYDKDF (reference sequence). The CDR3 spells CATSRDVEQFF. For the CDR3, the DNA is TGTGCCACCAGCAGAGATGTCGAGCAGTTCTTC.

The chain recombines TRBV4-2 with TRBJ2-3, with TRBD2 matching over 10 bases. Looked up from germline, CDR1 is LGHNA and CDR2 is YNFKEQ. The CDR3 has 17 residues. Trimming removed 0 bases from V and 0 bases from J; junction bases left unmatched: 3. CDR3 residues: CASSQEATSGSTDTQYF. CDR3 DNA sequence: TGTGCCAGCAGCCAAGAGGCGACTAGCGGGAGCACAGATACGCAGTATTTT.

The chain joins TRBV20-1 to TRBJ2-7; 7 nucleotides agree with TRBD2. Germline V CDR1 and CDR2: DFQATT, SNEGSKA (reference sequence). The CDR3 contains 15 residues. Trimming took 5 bases from V and 2 from J; bases not matched to a gene: 12. CDR3 region: CSADSLAVATYEQYF. CDR3 sequence (DNA): TGCAGTGCTGACTCGCTAGCGGTTGCAACCTACGAGCAGTACTTC.

The chain recombines TRBV6-5 with TRBJ1-2, with a tentative D call TRBD1 (5 bases). Germline loops: CDR1 MNHEY, CDR2 SVGAGI. The length of the CDR3 is 13 residues. V was shortened by 9 bases and J by 2 bases, with 13 bases between the two germline ends. CDR3 sequence: CASGQGRNYGYTF. As DNA, the CDR3 is TGTGCCAGTGGGCAGGGAAGGAACTATGGCTACACCTTC.

The chain links TRBV7-8 to TRBJ2-1, with D perhaps matching TRBD1 (6 bases). The CDR3 spans 14 residues. V was cut by 1 base and J by 15 bases, with 19 bases left in between. Per germline, CDR1 SGHVS and CDR2 FQNEAQ. The CDR3 loop is CASSLVVQGPSPFF. As DNA, the CDR3 is TGTGCCAGCAGCTTAGTAGTGCAGGGGCCCTCGCCGTTCTTC.

The chain combines TRBV27 with TRBJ2-1, with D perhaps given as TRBD1 or TRBD2 (5 bases each). The length of the CDR3 is 16 residues. V lost 2 bases and J 10 bases, leaving 21 bases between the germline ends. From germline, CDR1 is MNHEY and CDR2 SMNVEV (reference sequence). Written as DNA, the CDR3 is TGTGCCAGCAGTTTAGTTGGGGGAGTGGGTACGGGGGAGCAGTTCTTC. Its translation: CASSLVGGVGTGEQFF.

The gene calls are TRBV4-1 and TRBJ2-7; 8 bases are shared with TRBD1. Germline assignment: CDR1 MGHRA and CDR2 YSYEKL. This CDR3 contains 14 residues. V dropped 5 bases and J dropped 2; count of bases not matched to a gene: 5. DNA for the CDR3: TGCGCCAGCAGCAACCGGGACAGGACCTACGAGCAGTACTTC. Translating it yields CASSNRDRTYEQYF.

Remarks on this clonotype: One end of the junction fails to match germline, which may point to a read error. The rearrangement uses TRBV25-1 and TRBJ2-5, with unresolved D. Judging by the DNA end, TRBJ2-7 fits better; the J call may be wrong. CDR3 length: 11 amino acids. Germline V gives CDR1 MGHDK, CDR2 SYGVNS. CDR3 nucleotide sequence: TGTGCCGGCAGTCCCGCCTACGAGCAGTACTTC. This encodes CAGSPAYEQYF.

The chain recombines TRBV7-9 with TRBJ1-2; 9 bases are shared with TRBD1. This CDR3 region has 16 residues. The J segment lost 3 bases and the V segment lost 1 base, leaving 6 bases of the junction unmatched. CDR1 and CDR2 (germline): SEHNR, FQNEAQ (reference sequence). The CDR3 region is CASSLVRTGGDYGYTF. In nucleotides, the CDR3 is TGTGCCAGCAGCTTAGTACGAACAGGGGGCGACTATGGCTACACCTTC. Filled out from reference TRBV7-9 and TRBJ1-2, the complete variable domain reads DTGVSQNPRHKITKRGQNVTFRCDPISEHNRLYWYRQTLGQGPEFLTYFQNEAQLEKSRLLSDRFSAERPKGSFSTLEIQRTEQGDSAMYLCASSLVRTGGDYGYTFGSGTRLTVV.